This T cell receptor (beta chain) was recovered during a study of blood T cell repertoires in COVID-19. As for the study in general: COVID-19 samples from acute and convalescent phases originated in the United States, Italy and Spain. T cells, B-cell-depleted T cells, or PBMCs supplied cDNA or gDNA.

Generated by immunoSEQ multiplex PCR, the TCRdb table keeps only in-frame clones and is missing some. This sample has about 120,000 clones, with 86% found just once. Trimming took 8 bases from V and 6 from J; bases not matched to a gene: 6. Germline V gene lookup returns CDR1 MNHEY and CDR2 SVGAGI. The CDR3 runs to 13 residues. This TCR was recovered from a man between 40 and 49 years old with acute or convalescent COVID-19. The chain is built from TRBV6-5 and TRBJ1-2, with 10 bases matching TRBD1. The sample consisted of peripheral blood. DNA for the CDR3: TGTGCCAGCTTGGGACAGGGGAGAAATGGCTACACCTTC. This encodes CASLGQGRNGYTF.